The 5 T cell receptor beta chains in this list originate from one sample, sequenced in a study of cytomegalovirus exposure and HLA in healthy donors. In the PCR, 60 Vbeta and 13 Jbeta primers were used. Libraries were prepared by immunoSEQ multiplex PCR; TCRdb keeps only in-frame clonotypes and omits some of them. The sample shows about 120,000 clones, about 70% of them seen only once. The sequenced material came from PBMCs. The source of these receptors is a human donor in good health.

This clone came up a few times. The chain is built from TRBV30 and TRBJ1-2; perhaps TRBD1 as D (6 bases). The germline gives CDR1 GTSNPN, CDR2 SVGIG (reference sequence). V lost 2 bases to trimming and J lost 7 bases, with 11 bases between them. CDR3 length: 12 amino acids. In DNA form, the CDR3 reads TGTGCCTGGAGTAAACAGGGCTTTGGCTACACCTTC. Translating it yields CAWSKQGFGYTF.

The rearrangement joins TRBV7-8 to TRBJ2-1; 9 bases line up with TRBD2. V was clipped by 2 bases and J by 6 bases; unmatched bases: 20. Germline loops: CDR1 SGHVS, CDR2 FQNEAQ. CDR3 length equals 20 residues. As DNA, the CDR3 is TGTGCCAGCAGCTTACGGAGACTAGCGGAGAGGGGAGCAACAGGCAATGAGCAGTTCTTC. Translating gives CASSLRRLAERGATGNEQFF.

The V and J genes are TRBV7-8 and TRBJ1-1; weak D call: TRBD1 (6 bases). Germline assignment: CDR1 SGHVS and CDR2 FQNEAQ. The CDR3 runs to 15 residues. V dropped 1 base and J dropped 2 bases, with 11 bases sitting between them. The CDR3 nucleotides read TGTGCCAGCAGCTTAGAGGGCAGGGGCAACACTGAAGCTTTCTTT. This translates into CASSLEGRGNTEAFF.

This sequence joins TRBV19 and TRBJ1-5; 7 bases are a match to TRBD1. V was clipped by 6 bases and J by 4 bases; unmatched bases: 6. CDR3 length: 14 residues. Germline V gene data show CDR1 as LNHDA and CDR2 as SQIVND (reference sequence). CDR3 amino acids: CASSANRGNQPQHF. CDR3 nucleotide sequence: TGTGCCAGTAGCGCAAACAGGGGAAATCAGCCCCAGCATTTT.

The rearrangement links TRBV5-1 to TRBJ2-2; TRBD1 agrees at 7 bases. The CDR3 runs 15 residues. The trim removed 2 bases at V and 4 bases at J, leaving 5 bases unmatched. The germline gives CDR1 SGHRS, CDR2 YFSETQ. The CDR3 sequence: CASSLKSGGTGELFF. CDR3 nucleotide sequence: TGCGCCAGCAGCTTAAAATCAGGGGGCACCGGGGAGCTGTTTTTT.